The 7 T cell receptor beta chains below come from one sample, sequenced in a study of neurological immune-mediated disorders. TCRdb fed the 5' RACE reads into MiXCR, producing one record per CDR3 protein. This table has fewer than 45,000 distinct CDR3 sequences, 7% to 8% appearing once. Sequencing was performed on PBMCs. The receptors here all came from a woman in her forties in good health.

This clonotype was detected ten times or more. This chain connects TRBV7-8 to TRBJ2-1; TRBD2 matches at 9 bases. Per the germline V gene, CDR1 is SGHVS and CDR2 is FQNEAQ. CDR3 length: 19 residues. V trimming: 1 base; J trimming: 0 bases; junction bases outside the gene matches: 10. CDR3 residues: CASSLVRREGPSSYNEQFF. The CDR3 DNA reads as TGTGCCAGCAGCTTAGTCAGGCGGGAGGGCCCGAGCTCCTACAATGAGCAGTTCTTC. Variable domain in full (rest from reference TRBV7-8 and TRBJ2-1): GAGVSQSPRYKVAKRGQDVALRCDPISGHVSLFWYQQALGQGPEFLTYFQNEAQLDKSGLPSDRFFAERPEGSVSTLKIQRTQQEDSAVYLCASSLVRREGPSSYNEQFFGPGTRLTVL.

There are a few counts of this clonotype. The V gene is TRBV18, the J gene TRBJ2-6; D not certain. The CDR3 extends over 16 amino acids. V lost 4 bases and J lost 1, with 11 bases in between. In germline, CDR1 is KGHSH, CDR2 LQKENI. DNA for the CDR3: TGTGCCAGCTCACGAAGTGGGGAATCTGGGGCCAACGTCCTGACTTTC. It yields the protein CASSRSGESGANVLTF.

In this sample, this clonotype turned up many times. V usage is TRBV3-1 and J usage is TRBJ1-2; 7 bases align to TRBD1. The germline CDR1 and CDR2 sequences are LGHDT and YNNKEL (reference sequence). The CDR3 runs to 16 residues. The V gene end was trimmed by 0 bases and the J gene end by 2 bases; junction bases not matched to a gene: 6. The CDR3 loop is CASSQDALQGNYGYTF. CDR3 DNA sequence: TGTGCCAGCAGCCAAGATGCCCTACAGGGGAACTATGGCTACACCTTC.

This chain connects TRBV6-1 to TRBJ2-5; TRBD2 might be the D (6 bases). Germline V gene lookup returns CDR1 MNHNS and CDR2 SASEGT. The V gene lost 6 bases and the J gene lost 4 bases, with 18 bases spanning the gap. This CDR3 is built from 15 residues. The CDR3 DNA reads as TGTGCCAGCAGAGTCGGCGTTCGGGGAGGAGAGACCCAGTACTTC. As protein: CASRVGVRGGETQYF.

There are many counts of this clonotype. CDR3 sequence (DNA): TGTGCCAGCAGTTACAGATACGCCGACGAGCAGTACGTC. This sequence encodes CASSYRYADEQYV. The genes are TRBV6-2 or TRBV6-3 and TRBJ2-7; no definite D call. V was pared by 2 bases and J by 5 bases, with 10 bases between. CDR1 is MNHEY, CDR2 SVGEGT, per germline. CDR3 length: 13 amino acids.

This clonotype was observed at least ten times. The V and J genes are TRBV20-1 and TRBJ1-1; D may be TRBD1 (5 bases). The CDR3 extends over 12 amino acids. V was clipped by 1 base and J by 6 bases, with 9 bases between them. Looked up from germline, CDR1 is DFQATT and CDR2 is SNEGSKA (reference sequence). CDR3 nucleotide sequence: TGCAGTGCTAGAGGGGGGGACGCTGAAGCTTTCTTT. The encoded protein is CSARGGDAEAFF.

This clonotype was seen ten or more times. The chain couples TRBV4-1 to TRBJ1-4, with 7 bases lining up with TRBD1. Germline V CDR1 and CDR2: MGHRA, YSYEKL. V gave up 6 bases and J gave up 6 bases; unmatched junction bases: 7. This CDR3 comprises 14 residues. The CDR3, as DNA: TGCGCCAGCAGAGCTGGGACAGCCTATGAAAAACTGTTTTTT. Amino acid sequence: CASRAGTAYEKLFF.